The 2 T cell receptor beta chains in this list originate from one sample, sequenced in a study of CD8+CD57+ T cells in acquired aplastic anemia. Template material for TCR beta VDJ and CDR3 profiling consisted of genomic DNA. TCRdb reprocessed the reads with MiXCR, giving one entry per CDR3 protein. This table has under 350,000 distinct CDR3 sequences, 56% appearing once. The patients chosen for sequencing had shown expansion of CD8+CD57+ cells (detected by flow cytometry). Material for sequencing was sorted CD4+, CD8+, or CD8+CD57+ T cells (not recorded which) from PBMCs. All receptors come from a human donor with aplastic anemia.

The chain carries TRBV10-1 and TRBJ2-5; the match to TRBD1 covers 8 bases. The CDR3 extends over 19 amino acids. The V gene's germline CDR1 is WNHNN and CDR2 SYGVQD (reference sequence). V shed 2 bases and J 2 bases; nucleotides not matched to a gene: 16. This CDR3 is CASSEERILQGGPQETQYF. The CDR3 bases are TGCGCCAGCAGTGAGGAGCGTATATTACAGGGGGGCCCACAAGAGACCCAGTACTTC.

With respect to this clonotype: One end of the junction is discordant with germline, which a read error may explain. This chain uses TRBV6-1 with TRBJ1-5; the D is unclear. Germline V gene sequence: CDR1 MNHNS, CDR2 SASEGT. CDR3 length: 13 amino acids. The CDR3 here is CASDEVSTQPQHF. CDR3 nucleotides: TGTGCCAGCGACGAGGTTAGCACTCAGCCCCAGCATTTT.